The T cell receptor beta chain under discussion was sequenced for a study of memory CD4+ T cells and cytomegalovirus serostatus. The sort gate was single viable CD3+CD4+CD8-CD45RO+ cells for memory CD4+ T cells. Data came from immunoSEQ multiplex PCR; TCRdb stores just in-frame clones and leaves some out. The sample holds 50,000 to 60,000 clones, under 90% seen once. Looked up from germline, CDR1 is SGHDT and CDR2 is YYEEEE. CDR3 length equals 11 residues. The V gene lost 2 bases and the J gene lost 7 bases, with 4 bases spanning the gap. Sequencing was carried out using memory CD4+ T cells from blood. This receptor was taken from an adult in good health and CMV-seronegative. This chain joins TRBV5-6 and TRBJ2-1; D is undetermined. This CDR3 reads CASSLRNEQFF. The CDR3 region has the DNA TGTGCCAGCAGCTTAAGAAATGAGCAGTTCTTC.